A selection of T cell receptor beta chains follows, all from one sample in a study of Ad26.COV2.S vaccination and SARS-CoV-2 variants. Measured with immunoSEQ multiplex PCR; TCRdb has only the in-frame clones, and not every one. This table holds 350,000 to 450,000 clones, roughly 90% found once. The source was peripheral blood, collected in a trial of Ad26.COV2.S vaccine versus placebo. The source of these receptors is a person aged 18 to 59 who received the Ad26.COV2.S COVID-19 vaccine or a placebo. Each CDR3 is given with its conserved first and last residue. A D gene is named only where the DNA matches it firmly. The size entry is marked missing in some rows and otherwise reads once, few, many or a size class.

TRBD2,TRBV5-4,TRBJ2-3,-,TGTGCCAGCAGCTCTGGACTAGCGGGGGGGCCGTTCACAGATACGCAGTATTTT,CASSSGLAGGPFTDTQYF
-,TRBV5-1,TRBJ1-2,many,TGCGCCAGCAGCTACGGGACATTTTCGTCTAACTATGGCTACACCTTC,CASSYGTFSSNYGYTF
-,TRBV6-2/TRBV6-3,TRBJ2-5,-,TGTGCCAGCAGCCCGGGCCGAGTACCGGAGACCCAGTACTTC,CASSPGRVPETQYF
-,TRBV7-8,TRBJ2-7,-,TGTGCCAGCAGCATAAATCCGGATTCGGGGGAGCAGTACTTC,CASSINPDSGEQYF
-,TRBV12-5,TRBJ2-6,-,TGTGCTAGTGGTTTGTCCCACTCTGGGGCCAACGTCCTGACTTTC,CASGLSHSGANVLTF
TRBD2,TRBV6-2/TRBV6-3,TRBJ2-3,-,TGTGCCAGCAGTTACTCGCGACTAGCGGGGGCTAGCACAGATACGCAGTATTTT,CASSYSRLAGASTDTQYF
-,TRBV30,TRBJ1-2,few,TGTGCCTGGACAGAATTCGGCTATGGCTACACCTTC,CAWTEFGYGYTF
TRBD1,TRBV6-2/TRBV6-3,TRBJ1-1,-,TGTGCCAGCAGCCCCGGACAGGGCGCCCCACTGAACACTGAAGCTTTCTTT,CASSPGQGAPLNTEAFF
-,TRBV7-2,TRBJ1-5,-,TGTGCCAGCAGCAAGATGGGCTATAGCAATCAGCCCCAGCATTTT,CASSKMGYSNQPQHF
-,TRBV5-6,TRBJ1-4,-,TGTGCCAGCAGTCATTATCCGGAGGAAAAACTGTTTTTT,CASSHYPEEKLFF
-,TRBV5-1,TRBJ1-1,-,TGCGCCAGCAGCTTGGTGGGGATAAACACTGAAGCTTTCTTT,CASSLVGINTEAFF
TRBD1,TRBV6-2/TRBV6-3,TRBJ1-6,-,TGTGCCAGCAGTTACTCTGCAGGGGGAGAGGATAATTCACCCCTCCACTTT,CASSYSAGGEDNSPLHF
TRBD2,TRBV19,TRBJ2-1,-,TGTGCCAGTAGTATCCTAGCGGGGAGCTCCTACAATGAGCAGTTCTTC,CASSILAGSSYNEQFF
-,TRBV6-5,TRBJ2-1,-,TGTGCCAGCAGTTACCGACTAGATGGGGACAATGAGCAGTTCTTC,CASSYRLDGDNEQFF
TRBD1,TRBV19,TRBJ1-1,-,TGTGCCAGTAGTATAGAATGGACAGGGAACACTGAAGCTTTCTTT,CASSIEWTGNTEAFF
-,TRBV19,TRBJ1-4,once,TGTGCCAGTAGTACGCAAGACAGAGCAGGTGAAAAACTGTTTTTT,CASSTQDRAGEKLFF
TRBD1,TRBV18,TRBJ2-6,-,TGTGCCAGCTCACTAAACAGGGGGCCCGGCTCTGGGGCCAACGTCCTGACTTTC,CASSLNRGPGSGANVLTF
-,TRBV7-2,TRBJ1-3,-,TGTGCCAGCAGCCTGAGTGGAAACACCATATATTTT,CASSLSGNTIYF
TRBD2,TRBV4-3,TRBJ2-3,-,TGCGCCAGCAGCCAAGTTAGTAATCCCCTAGCGGGGAGCACAGATACGCAGTATTTT,CASSQVSNPLAGSTDTQYF
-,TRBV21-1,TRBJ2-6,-,TGTGCCAGCAGCAACGACCGGGACAGGCCCATCTCTGGGGCCAACGTCCTGACTTTC,CASSNDRDRPISGANVLTF
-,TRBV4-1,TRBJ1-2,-,TGCGCCAGCAGCCAAGCCCGACTATTTCCACAGGACTATGGCTACACCTTC,CASSQARLFPQDYGYTF
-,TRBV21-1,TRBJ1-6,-,TGTGCCACCCCCCGACGGGTAAGCTCCTATAATTCACCCCTCCACTTT,CATPRRVSSYNSPLHF
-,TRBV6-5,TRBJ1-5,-,TGTGCCAGCAGTTACCACAGTAATCAGCCCCAGCATTTT,CASSYHSNQPQHF
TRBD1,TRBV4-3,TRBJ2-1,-,TGCGCCAGCAGCCAAGACCCGGACAGGGAAGCATACAATGAGCAGTTCTTC,CASSQDPDREAYNEQFF